Detailed here is one T cell receptor beta chain. With 4 bases removed from V and 5 bases from J, the gap between germline ends came to 27 bases. The CDR3 extends over 18 amino acids. Germline V gene data show CDR1 as SGDLS and CDR2 as YYNGEE. The sample is drawn from a study of blood T cells in healthy people across ages. Using a J-beta primer mix together with a sample-barcoded 5' primer, a second PCR was run for roughly 6 to 11 cycles. Unique molecular identifiers of 12 random nucleotides labeled each cDNA. One entry per CDR3 protein, called by TCRdb with MiXCR from the 5' RACE reads. Seen here are approximately 1.5 million distinct CDR3 sequences, about 35% observed once, and the top ten hold over 9%. Donation came from healthy Caucasian individuals in Russia who were aged about 6 to 95.

The chain links TRBV9 to TRBJ2-5; maybe TRBD2 (6 bases). The specimen sequenced was blood. This sequence was found in a woman between 25 and 40 years old in good health. The CDR3 nucleotides read TGTGCCAGCAGCCTCGGAGCGGGCCTCCGTCTAGGGCGGGAGACCCAGTACTTC. It codes for CASSLGAGLRLGRETQYF.